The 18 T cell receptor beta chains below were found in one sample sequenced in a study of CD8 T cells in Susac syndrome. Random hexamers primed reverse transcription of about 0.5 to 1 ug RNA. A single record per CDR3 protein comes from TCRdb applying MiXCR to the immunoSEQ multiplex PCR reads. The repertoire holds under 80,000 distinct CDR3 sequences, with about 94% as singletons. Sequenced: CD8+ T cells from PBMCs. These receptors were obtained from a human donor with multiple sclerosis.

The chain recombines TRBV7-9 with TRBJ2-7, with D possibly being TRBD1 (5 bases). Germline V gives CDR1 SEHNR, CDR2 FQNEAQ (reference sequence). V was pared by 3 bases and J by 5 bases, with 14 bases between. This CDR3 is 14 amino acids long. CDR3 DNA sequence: TGTGCCAGCAGCTTTGCAGGGTCTTGGGACGAGCAGTACTTC. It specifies CASSFAGSWDEQYF.

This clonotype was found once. The CDR3 DNA reads as TGTGCCAGCATCCAAGGGAGGATGAACACTGAAGCTTTCTTT. It is translated as CASIQGRMNTEAFF. The chain uses TRBV7-8 and TRBJ1-1, with D unclear. The CDR3 totals 14 residues. CDR1 is SGHVS, CDR2 FQNEAQ, per germline. V gave up 7 bases and J gave up 0 bases, with 12 bases separating them.

This chain's CDR3 is CASSDPGGAGNEQFF. The DNA for the CDR3 is TGTGCCAGCTCAGACCCAGGGGGCGCGGGCAATGAGCAGTTCTTC. The rearrangement joins TRBV18 to TRBJ2-1; 8 bases map to TRBD1. Per the germline V gene, CDR1 is KGHSH and CDR2 is LQKENI. The CDR3 contains 15 residues. With V trimmed by 5 bases and J by 6 bases, 9 bases remained unmatched.

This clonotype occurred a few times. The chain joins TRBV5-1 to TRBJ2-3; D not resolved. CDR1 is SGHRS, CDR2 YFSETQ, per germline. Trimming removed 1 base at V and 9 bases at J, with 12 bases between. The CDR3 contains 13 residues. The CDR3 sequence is CASSLFPLRTQYF. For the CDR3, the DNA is TGCGCCAGCAGCTTGTTCCCTTTAAGGACGCAGTATTTT.

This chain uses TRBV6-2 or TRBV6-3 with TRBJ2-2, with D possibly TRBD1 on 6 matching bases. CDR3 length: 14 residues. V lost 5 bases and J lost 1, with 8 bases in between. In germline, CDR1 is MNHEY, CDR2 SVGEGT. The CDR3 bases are TGTGCCAGCAGTCCGGACAGGAACACCGGGGAGCTGTTTTTT. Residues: CASSPDRNTGELFF.

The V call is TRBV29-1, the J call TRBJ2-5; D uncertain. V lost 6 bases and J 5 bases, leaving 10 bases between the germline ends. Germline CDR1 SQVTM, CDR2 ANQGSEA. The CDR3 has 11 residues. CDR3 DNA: TGCAGCGTCGGTGCTTGGGAGACCCAGTACTTC. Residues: CSVGAWETQYF.

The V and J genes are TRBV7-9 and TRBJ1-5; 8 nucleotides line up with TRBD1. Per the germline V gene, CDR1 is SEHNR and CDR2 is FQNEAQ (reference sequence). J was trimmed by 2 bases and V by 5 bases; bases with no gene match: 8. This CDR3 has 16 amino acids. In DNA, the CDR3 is TGTGCCAGCAGCCGGGCAGGGGGCGCGGGCAATCAGCCCCAGCATTTT. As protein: CASSRAGGAGNQPQHF. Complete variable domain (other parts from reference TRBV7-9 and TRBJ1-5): DTGVSQNPRHKITKRGQNVTFRCDPISEHNRLYWYRQTLGQGPEFLTYFQNEAQLEKSRLLSDRFSAERPKGSFSTLEIQRTEQGDSAMYLCASSRAGGAGNQPQHFGDGTRLSIL.

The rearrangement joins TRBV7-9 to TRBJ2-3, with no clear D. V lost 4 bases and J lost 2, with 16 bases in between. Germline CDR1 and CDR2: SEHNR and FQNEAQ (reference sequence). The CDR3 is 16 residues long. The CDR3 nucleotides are TGTGCCAGCAGCTCCCAGAGAACACTCCACACAGATACGCAGTATTTT. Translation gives CASSSQRTLHTDTQYF.

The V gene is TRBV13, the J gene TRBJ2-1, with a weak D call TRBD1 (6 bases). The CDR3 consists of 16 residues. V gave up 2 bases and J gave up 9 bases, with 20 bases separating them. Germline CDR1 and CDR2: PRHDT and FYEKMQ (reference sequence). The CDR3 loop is CASSLSGQGFEFEQFF. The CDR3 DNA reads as TGTGCCAGCAGCTTATCGGGGCAGGGGTTTGAGTTTGAGCAGTTCTTC.

The CDR3 is CAWSPRGQGNSPLHF. The DNA of the CDR3 is TGTGCCTGGAGTCCGAGGGGACAGGGAAATTCACCCCTCCACTTT. V is TRBV30 and J is TRBJ1-6, with 9 bases aligning to TRBD1. J lost 7 bases, V lost 2 bases, and 6 bases had no gene match. There are 15 residues in the CDR3. From germline, CDR1 is GTSNPN and CDR2 SVGIG (reference sequence).

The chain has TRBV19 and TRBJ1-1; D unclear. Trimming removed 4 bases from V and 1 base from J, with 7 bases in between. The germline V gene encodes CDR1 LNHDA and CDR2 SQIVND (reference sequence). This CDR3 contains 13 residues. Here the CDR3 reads CASSRPENTEAFF. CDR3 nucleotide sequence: TGTGCCAGTAGTAGACCCGAGAACACTGAAGCTTTCTTT.

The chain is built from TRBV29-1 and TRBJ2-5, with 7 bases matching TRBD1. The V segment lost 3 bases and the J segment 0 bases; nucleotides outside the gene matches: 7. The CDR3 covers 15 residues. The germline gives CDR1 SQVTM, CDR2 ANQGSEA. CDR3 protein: CSVDEGQRYQETQYF. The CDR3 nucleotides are TGCAGCGTTGATGAGGGACAGAGGTACCAAGAGACCCAGTACTTC.

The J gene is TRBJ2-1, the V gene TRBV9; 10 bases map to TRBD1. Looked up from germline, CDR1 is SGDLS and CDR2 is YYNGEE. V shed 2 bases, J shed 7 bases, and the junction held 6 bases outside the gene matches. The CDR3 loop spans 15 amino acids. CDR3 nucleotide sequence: TGTGCCAGCAGCGTCGACAGGGGGCAGGGAAATGAGCAGTTCTTC. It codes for CASSVDRGQGNEQFF.

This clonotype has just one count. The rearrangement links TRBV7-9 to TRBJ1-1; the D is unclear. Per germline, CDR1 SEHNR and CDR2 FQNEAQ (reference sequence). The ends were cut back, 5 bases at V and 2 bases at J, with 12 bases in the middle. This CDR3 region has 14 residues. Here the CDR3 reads CASSLWTDNTEAFF. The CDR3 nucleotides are TGTGCCAGCAGCCTATGGACGGACAACACTGAAGCTTTCTTT.

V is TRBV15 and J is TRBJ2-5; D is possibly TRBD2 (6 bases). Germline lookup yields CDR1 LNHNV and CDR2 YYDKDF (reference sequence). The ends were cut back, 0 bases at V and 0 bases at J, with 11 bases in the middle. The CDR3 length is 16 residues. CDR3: CATSRDGREYQETQYF. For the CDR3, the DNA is TGTGCCACCAGCAGAGATGGGCGGGAATACCAAGAGACCCAGTACTTC. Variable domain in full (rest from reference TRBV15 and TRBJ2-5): DAMVIQNPRYQVTQFGKPVTLSCSQTLNHNVMYWYQQKSSQAPKLLFHYYDKDFNNEADTPDNFQSRRPNTSFCFLDIRSPGLGDTAMYLCATSRDGREYQETQYFGPGTRLLVL.

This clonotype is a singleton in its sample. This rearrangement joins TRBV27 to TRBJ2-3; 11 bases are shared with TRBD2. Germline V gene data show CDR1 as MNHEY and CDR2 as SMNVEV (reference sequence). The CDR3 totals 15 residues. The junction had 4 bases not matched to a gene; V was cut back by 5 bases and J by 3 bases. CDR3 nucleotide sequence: TGTGCCAGCAGTCCCAGGACTAGCGGGACAGATACGCAGTATTTT. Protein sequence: CASSPRTSGTDTQYF.

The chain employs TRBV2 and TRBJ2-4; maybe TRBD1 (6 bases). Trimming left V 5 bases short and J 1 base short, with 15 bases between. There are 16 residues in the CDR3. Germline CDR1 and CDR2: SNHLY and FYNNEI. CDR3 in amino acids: CASSTSGARAKNIQYF. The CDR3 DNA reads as TGTGCCAGCAGTACCTCAGGGGCGAGGGCCAAAAACATTCAGTACTTC.

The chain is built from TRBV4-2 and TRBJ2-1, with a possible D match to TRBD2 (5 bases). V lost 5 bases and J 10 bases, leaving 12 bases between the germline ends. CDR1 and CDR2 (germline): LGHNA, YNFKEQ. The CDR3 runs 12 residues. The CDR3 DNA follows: TGTGCCAGCAGCGTCGGGAACGGCGAGCAGTTCTTC. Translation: CASSVGNGEQFF.